Shown below are 16 T cell receptor beta chains from a single sample sequenced in a study of blood T cell repertoires in COVID-19. Sequencing used immunoSEQ multiplex PCR; TCRdb keeps in-frame clones, though not all of them. This table has 40,000 to 45,000 clones, 87% appearing once. Sequenced input: peripheral blood. These receptors came from a man aged 55 to 70 with acute or convalescent COVID-19.

This clone was detected only once. This rearrangement joins TRBV4-1 to TRBJ1-3; D gene uncertain. From germline, CDR1 is MGHRA and CDR2 YSYEKL. This CDR3 has 17 residues. V was trimmed by 5 bases and J by 2 bases, leaving 19 bases between them. The CDR3 loop reads CASSKGLGEGPGNTIYF. For the CDR3, the DNA is TGCGCCAGCAGCAAAGGACTGGGAGAGGGTCCTGGAAACACCATATATTTT.

V usage is TRBV12-5 and J usage is TRBJ1-1; no reliable D call. CDR3 size: 16 residues. V gave up 3 bases and J gave up 0 bases, with 14 bases separating them. CDR1 is LGHNT, CDR2 FRNRAP, per germline. The CDR3 here is CASGLAHAAMNTEAFF. The DNA for the CDR3 is TGTGCTAGTGGTTTAGCCCACGCGGCTATGAACACTGAAGCTTTCTTT. Together with reference TRBV12-5 and TRBJ1-1, the CDR3 gives the full variable domain: DARVTQTPRHKVTEMGQEVTMRCQPILGHNTVFWYRQTMMQGLELLAYFRNRAPLDDSGMPKDRFSAEMPDATLATLKIQPSEPRDSAVYFCASGLAHAAMNTEAFFGQGTRLTVV.

This clone was observed a handful of times. CDR3 sequence reads: CASRYDRFSPLHF. DNA of the CDR3: TGTGCCAGCAGATACGACAGGTTCTCACCCCTCCACTTT. J is TRBJ1-6 and V is TRBV12-3 or TRBV12-4; D might be TRBD1 (6 bases). Between the trimmed V and J ends, which lost 6 bases and 10 bases, there was a span of 13 bases. This CDR3 contains 13 residues.

The chain has TRBV13 and TRBJ2-7; D ambiguous. This CDR3 has 13 amino acids. V was clipped by 1 base and J by 0 bases, with 4 bases between them. The germline gives CDR1 PRHDT, CDR2 FYEKMQ (reference sequence). CDR3 region: CASSLDISYEQYF. In DNA, the CDR3 is TGTGCCAGCAGCTTAGATATCTCCTACGAGCAGTACTTC.

CDR3 nucleotides: TGCGCCAGCAGCCCGGGACAGGGTGGAGAAAAACTGTTTTTT. This codes for CASSPGQGGEKLFF. This rearrangement joins TRBV5-1 to TRBJ1-4; 9 bases fit TRBD1. The CDR3 extends over 14 amino acids. J lost 8 bases, V lost 4 bases, and 6 bases had no gene match. Germline values: CDR1 SGHRS, CDR2 YFSETQ.

The chain combines TRBV7-8 with TRBJ1-1, with a possible D match to TRBD1 (5 bases). The CDR3 extends over 13 amino acids. Trimming took off 5 bases at V and 4 bases at J, with 11 bases between the two ends. The germline V gene has CDR1 SGHVS and CDR2 FQNEAQ. The CDR3 sequence: CASSDGGVTEAFF. For the CDR3, the DNA is TGTGCCAGCAGCGACGGGGGAGTCACTGAAGCTTTCTTT.

This clone was seen a single time. The CDR3 loop reads CASSPRQNYGYTF. The CDR3 DNA is TGTGCCAGCAGCCCGAGGCAGAACTATGGCTACACCTTC. This rearrangement joins TRBV3-1 (or the pseudogene TRBV3-2) to TRBJ1-2, with D unclear. With 4 bases removed from V and 2 bases from J, the gap between germline ends came to 8 bases. This CDR3 is 13 amino acids long. Germline-derived CDR1 and CDR2 are LGHDT and YNNKEL (reference sequence).

The genes are TRBV4-3 and TRBJ1-3; D call uncertain. V dropped 1 base and J dropped 0 bases, with 16 bases sitting between them. Germline V gene sequence: CDR1 LGHNA, CDR2 YSLEER. This CDR3 is 18 amino acids long. The CDR3 sequence: CASSQGFSPTSSGNTIYF. Written as DNA, the CDR3 is TGCGCCAGCAGCCAAGGGTTTTCGCCTACCTCCTCTGGAAACACCATATATTTT.

V and J are TRBV30 and TRBJ1-1, with D tentatively TRBD1 (5 bases). The CDR3 totals 13 residues. Germline CDR1 reads GTSNPN; CDR2 reads SVGIG (reference sequence). V lost 1 base, J lost 1 base, and 7 bases lay in between. The CDR3 region is CAWSGGQNTEAFF. As DNA, the CDR3 is TGTGCCTGGAGTGGTGGACAGAACACTGAAGCTTTCTTT.

This clone appeared once. The genes are TRBV29-1 and TRBJ1-5; TRBD1 matches at 9 bases. Trimming cost V 8 bases and J 1 base; bases outside gene matches: 15. The CDR3 spans 17 residues. The germline CDR1 and CDR2 sequences are SQVTM and ANQGSEA. In DNA form, the CDR3 reads TGCAGCCCTGACTACCGACCGGGACAGGGCAGCAATCAGCCCCAGCATTTT. Translating it yields CSPDYRPGQGSNQPQHF.

The chain uses TRBV5-8 and TRBJ2-7; no clear D gene. The germline gives CDR1 SGHTS, CDR2 YDEGEE. The CDR3 sequence is 15 residues long. Trimming removed 0 bases at V and 0 bases at J, with 10 bases between. Here the CDR3 reads CASSLDSYNSYEQYF. The CDR3 DNA reads TGTGCCAGCAGCTTGGACAGCTATAACTCCTACGAGCAGTACTTC.

The rearrangement joins TRBV19 to TRBJ2-5, with 10 bases aligning to TRBD2. The CDR3 sequence is 16 residues long. V trimming: 2 bases; J trimming: 3 bases; junction bases outside the gene matches: 6. From germline, CDR1 is LNHDA and CDR2 SQIVND (reference sequence). CDR3: CASSILRTSGKETQYF. The DNA of the CDR3 is TGTGCCAGTAGTATACTCCGGACTAGCGGAAAAGAGACCCAGTACTTC.

The sample holds a few counts of this clone. The V and J genes are TRBV5-6 and TRBJ2-5; D might be TRBD2 (6 bases). Germline CDR1 SGHDT, CDR2 YYEEEE. V was clipped by 3 bases and J by 2 bases, with 8 bases between them. The CDR3 length is 13 residues. The CDR3 nucleotides read TGTGCCAGCAGCTGGGGACTTCAAGAGACCCAGTACTTC. It encodes CASSWGLQETQYF.

The V and J genes are TRBV30 and TRBJ1-1, with 7 bases that match TRBD1. The CDR3 extends over 17 amino acids. Germline V gives CDR1 GTSNPN, CDR2 SVGIG (reference sequence). V shed 3 bases and J 3 bases; nucleotides not matched to a gene: 16. The CDR3 loop reads CAWRDYRGTVTYTEAFF. In DNA, the CDR3 is TGTGCCTGGAGGGATTACAGGGGAACCGTTACGTACACTGAAGCTTTCTTT.

The chain employs TRBV5-5 and TRBJ1-5; no clear D. CDR1 and CDR2 from the germline V gene are SGHKS and YYEKEE (reference sequence). V was trimmed by 3 bases and J by 4 bases, leaving 8 bases between them. The CDR3 loop spans 13 amino acids. The CDR3 loop is CASSSVSNQPQHF. CDR3 nucleotides: TGTGCCAGCAGCTCCGTGTCTAATCAGCCCCAGCATTTT.

The chain couples TRBV19 to TRBJ2-1; D may be TRBD2 (6 bases). V lost 5 bases, J lost 9 bases, and 11 bases lay in between. Germline V lookup: CDR1 LNHDA, CDR2 SQIVND (reference sequence). The CDR3 is 12 amino acids. CDR3 residues: CASSPGTLEQFF. The CDR3 bases are TGTGCCAGTAGTCCCGGGACTCTTGAGCAGTTCTTC.